These T cell receptor beta chains were read from a single sample in a study of post-analysis software for immune sequencing data. Each CDR3 protein is one row after TCRdb ran MiXCR on the PCR reads. In the table there are approximately 460,000 distinct CDR3 sequences, less than 45% of which are singletons. The material sequenced was blood. The source of these receptors is a girl under 18 with multiple sclerosis. Each CDR3 is given with its conserved first and last residue. A D gene is named only where the DNA matches it firmly. Some rows have no size entry. The others give once, few or many, or a class for an expanded clone.

NA,NA,TRBV4-1,TRBJ1-1,TGCGCCAGCAGCCAAGTAACCGGGACGAACACTGAAGCTTTCTTT,CASSQVTGTNTEAFF
few,NA,TRBV13,TRBJ2-7,TGTGCCAGCAGCTTAAGGGAGTACGAGCAGTACTTC,CASSLREYEQYF
few,NA,TRBV29-1,TRBJ1-1,TGCAGCGTTGAACAGAACACTGAAGCTTTCTTT,CSVEQNTEAFF
many,NA,TRBV20-1,TRBJ2-5,TGCAGTGCTAGAGAAGAGACCCAGTACTTC,CSAREETQYF
few,NA,TRBV7-3,TRBJ2-6,TGTGCCAGCAGCACACAGGGAGCTGGGGCCAACGTCCTGACTTTC,CASSTQGAGANVLTF
NA,NA,TRBV12-3/TRBV12-4,TRBJ2-3,TGTGCCAGCAGTCCCGGGATCTCCACAGATACGCAGTATTTT,CASSPGISTDTQYF
NA,TRBD1,TRBV5-1,TRBJ2-5,TGCGCCAGCAGCTCCGGGACAGGGGGAGTGCAAGAGACCCAGTACTTC,CASSSGTGGVQETQYF
NA,NA,TRBV28,TRBJ2-7,TGTGCCAGCAGTCGGCAGGGACGGTACGAGCAGTACTTC,CASSRQGRYEQYF
once,NA,TRBV6-2/TRBV6-3,TRBJ2-1,TGTGCCAGCAGTTTCCATATAAGGAATGAGCAGTTCTTC,CASSFHIRNEQFF
NA,NA,TRBV24-1,TRBJ2-3,TGTGCCACCAGTGTTACCGGACTTAGCACAGATACGCAGTATTTT,CATSVTGLSTDTQYF
NA,NA,TRBV6-2/TRBV6-3,TRBJ2-7,TGTGCCAGCAGTTACAAAAACTCCTACGAGCAGTACTTC,CASSYKNSYEQYF
NA,NA,TRBV6-5,TRBJ2-7,TGTGCCAGCAGTGACATGTCCGAGCAGTACTTC,CASSDMSEQYF
few,NA,TRBV4-1,TRBJ2-7,TGCGCCAGCAGCCAAGATTCTGCGATATCGGACGAGCAGTACTTC,CASSQDSAISDEQYF
NA,NA,TRBV20-1,TRBJ2-7,TGCAGTGCCTCACGTGGCCTCTACGAGCAGTACTTC,CSASRGLYEQYF